The 2 T cell receptor beta chains below all came from one sample that was sequenced in a study of T cells after yellow fever vaccination. TCRdb reprocessed the 5' RACE reads with MiXCR, giving one entry per CDR3 protein. The table has under 40,000 distinct CDR3 sequences, 5% to 8.5% seen once. The sequencing here drew on PBMCs, either bulk or a sorted T-cell subset (CD4+, CD8+, memory, or dextramer-sorted; not recorded which), taken on the day of the first yellow fever vaccination. All receptors derive from a young man who received the YFV17D yellow fever vaccine.

This clonotype has ten or more counts. V gene TRBV7-2 combines with J gene TRBJ1-3; D call uncertain. Between the trimmed V and J ends, which lost 3 bases and 1 base, there was a span of 7 bases. The CDR3 consists of 14 residues. Germline CDR1 reads SGHTA; CDR2 reads FQGNSA. This CDR3 is CASSFYVSGNTIYF. The CDR3, as DNA: TGTGCCAGCAGCTTTTATGTTTCTGGAAACACCATATATTTT.

This clonotype was seen ten or more times. The chain links TRBV12-3 or TRBV12-4 to TRBJ2-2, with D possibly TRBD1 on 6 matching bases. The CDR3 runs to 16 residues. Trimming pared 6 bases from V and 4 bases from J, leaving 18 bases between. The CDR3 DNA is TGTGCCAGCAGGCGTCCAGGGGTGGCGGGCACCGGGGAGCTGTTTTTT. As protein: CASRRPGVAGTGELFF.